The clone carrying this TCR beta chain has a single count. Repertoires were generated with immunoSEQ multiplex PCR, while TCRdb's copy carries only in-frame clones and drops some. The sample includes about 400,000 clones, 85% to 90% seen only once; the top ten take about 1.8%. Deletions cut 0 bases from V and 2 bases from J, with 6 bases between. The CDR3 is made up of 14 amino acids. CDR1 and CDR2 (germline): SGHAT, FQNNGV. Clinical histories supplied by participants themselves formed the basis of cohort assignment. This sample was included in a study of blood T cell repertoires in COVID-19. The sample consisted of PBMCs or T cells enriched from blood (not recorded which). The chain has TRBV11-2 and TRBJ2-3; D is unresolved. The sequence was obtained from a woman aged 25-40 years who had recovered from COVID-19. The CDR3 region has the DNA TGTGCCAGCAGCTTAGATCTCTCCACAGATACGCAGTATTTT. The encoded protein is CASSLDLSTDTQYF.